This T cell receptor (beta chain) was identified in a study of T cell responses to AZD1222 COVID-19 vaccine. Study conclusions and caveats: Clonal diversity was possibly underestimated; the donors were predominantly white British and more often female. Reportedly, nearly half of unique spike TCRs recognized epitopes outside B.1.351/B.1.1.7 mutations. No day 14 peak samples; only post-peak repertoires were characterized.

Concerning this clone: Its antigen remains unknown.

In germline, CDR1 is SEHNR, CDR2 FQNEAQ (reference sequence). The CDR3 consists of 16 residues. Trimming cost V 4 bases and J 0 bases, with 13 bases left between them. The data were produced by immunoSEQ multiplex PCR, yet TCRdb's version contains in-frame clones alone and is incomplete. The table lists some 120,000 clones, around nine tenths of them singletons. This chain uses TRBV7-9 with TRBJ1-3, with D maybe TRBD1 (6 bases). The source of this sequence is an adult in good health. This sample comprised peripheral blood, obtained on day 0 of AZD1222 vaccination. The CDR3 is CASSSNRDNSGNTIYF. DNA for the CDR3: TGTGCCAGCAGCTCTAATCGGGACAACTCTGGAAACACCATATATTTT.